The next 11 T cell receptor beta chains were all read from a single sample in a study of blood T cells in healthy people across ages (dated by TCRdb to the mid-2010s). Library prep was done by 5' RACE. Sequenced using an Illumina HiSeq 2500. A second 7 to 11 cycle PCR used a sample-barcoded 5' primer and a J-beta primer mix. TCRdb reprocessed the public reads (quality trimming at Q25 with fastp, clone calling with MiXCR) and kept in-frame beta chains. When rows share a CDR3 protein, they turn into one entry using the most common DNA and genes. This sample has 550,000 to 700,000 distinct CDR3 sequences in its table, and 25% to 30% of those were observed once. Clones ranked in the top ten supply roughly 20% of the sample. The specimen sequenced was blood. These receptors were collected from a woman aged 70-85 years in good health.

This clonotype was observed a handful of times. The V call is TRBV29-1, the J call TRBJ2-5; 7 nucleotides align to TRBD2. Germline CDR1 SQVTM, CDR2 ANQGSEA. V trimming: 6 bases; J trimming: 1 base; junction bases outside the gene matches: 8. This CDR3 spans 14 amino acids. CDR3 amino acids: CSVGGIGGQETQYF. The CDR3 coding sequence is TGCAGCGTGGGAGGGATTGGAGGCCAAGAGACCCAGTACTTC.

CDR3 coding DNA: TGCAGTGCTAGAAGGGACGGCGAGCAGTACTTC. Amino acid sequence: CSARRDGEQYF. This chain links TRBV20-1 with TRBJ2-5, with D possibly being TRBD1 or TRBD2 (5 bases each). The J call is in doubt because the DNA end fits TRBJ2-7 better. The CDR3 totals 11 residues. In germline, CDR1 is DFQATT, CDR2 SNEGSKA (reference sequence).

This chain joins TRBV4-3 and TRBJ1-4; D gene uncertain. Trimming removed 2 bases at V and 2 bases at J, with 9 bases between. The CDR3 totals 15 residues. Germline loops: CDR1 LGHNA, CDR2 YSLEER. CDR3: CASSQQPRTNEKLFF. CDR3 nucleotides: TGCGCCAGCAGCCAACAGCCAAGGACTAATGAAAAACTGTTTTTT.

The chain recombines TRBV24-1 with TRBJ2-2; the D is unclear. CDR3 length equals 14 residues. Trimming took 1 base from V and 3 from J, leaving 5 bases between them. CDR1 is KGHDR and CDR2 is SFDVKD in the germline V gene. The DNA of the CDR3 is TGTGCCACCAGTGATTTCCCCTACACCGGGGAGCTGTTTTTT. Translation gives CATSDFPYTGELFF.

V and J are TRBV7-6 and TRBJ2-5; D gene unclear. The J call is uncertain, as TRBJ2-1 better fits the DNA end. Germline V gene data show CDR1 as SGHVS and CDR2 as FNYEAQ. This CDR3 comprises 15 residues. CDR3 protein: CASSFQVLLVNEQFF. Written as DNA, the CDR3 is TGTGCCAGCAGCTTCCAGGTTCTTCTTGTCAATGAGCAGTTCTTC.

The chain uses TRBV20-1 and TRBJ1-2; D is unresolved. CDR3 size: 12 residues. Germline V gene data show CDR1 as DFQATT and CDR2 as SNEGSKA (reference sequence). Trimming left V 0 bases short and J 3 bases short, with 5 bases between. The CDR3 loop reads CSARDPDYGYTF. CDR3 nucleotides: TGCAGTGCTAGAGATCCGGACTATGGCTACACCTTC.

This chain connects TRBV7-9 to TRBJ1-2; the match to TRBD1 covers 7 bases. Germline V CDR1 and CDR2: SEHNR, FQNEAQ (reference sequence). The V gene end was trimmed by 5 bases and the J gene end by 4 bases; junction bases not matched to a gene: 7. This CDR3 is 14 amino acids long. In nucleotides, the CDR3 is TGTGCCAGCAGCGCACAGGGGAGCGTCTATGGCTACACCTTC. Translated, it gives CASSAQGSVYGYTF.

This rearrangement joins TRBV12-3 or TRBV12-4 to TRBJ2-1; D unclear. The V end was cut by 3 bases, the J end by 10 bases, with 7 bases between. This CDR3 is built from 11 residues. As DNA, the CDR3 is TGTGCCAGCAGTTTCAGGAAAGAGCAGTTCTTC. The encoded protein is CASSFRKEQFF.

The rearrangement joins TRBV5-1 to TRBJ2-7; D is perhaps TRBD1 (6 bases). The V gene's germline CDR1 is SGHRS and CDR2 YFSETQ. Trimming left V 0 bases short and J 2 bases short, with 9 bases between. The CDR3 is 14 residues long. Here the CDR3 DNA reads TGCGCCAGCAGCTTGGTAGCAGGGGCCTACGAGCAGTACTTC. It translates to CASSLVAGAYEQYF.

This clonotype has a handful of counts. CDR3 in amino acids: CTSSLDGGGAETQYF. CDR3 DNA sequence: TGTACCAGCAGCTTAGATGGCGGGGGGGCGGAGACCCAGTACTTC. The rearrangement uses TRBV7-2 and TRBJ2-5, with 9 bases aligning to TRBD2. The CDR3 sequence is 15 residues long. Germline CDR1 reads SGHTA; CDR2 reads FQGNSA. Germline trimming cut 1 base from V and 5 bases from J; bases unmatched to any gene: 5.

The chain links TRBV24-1 to TRBJ1-2; TRBD1 aligns across 7 bases. CDR3 size: 12 residues. The germline gives CDR1 KGHDR, CDR2 SFDVKD. Unmatched junction bases numbered 10, after V lost 11 bases and J lost 8 bases. This CDR3 reads CAINRQGGGYTF. DNA for the CDR3: TGTGCCATAAACCGACAGGGAGGGGGCTACACCTTC.